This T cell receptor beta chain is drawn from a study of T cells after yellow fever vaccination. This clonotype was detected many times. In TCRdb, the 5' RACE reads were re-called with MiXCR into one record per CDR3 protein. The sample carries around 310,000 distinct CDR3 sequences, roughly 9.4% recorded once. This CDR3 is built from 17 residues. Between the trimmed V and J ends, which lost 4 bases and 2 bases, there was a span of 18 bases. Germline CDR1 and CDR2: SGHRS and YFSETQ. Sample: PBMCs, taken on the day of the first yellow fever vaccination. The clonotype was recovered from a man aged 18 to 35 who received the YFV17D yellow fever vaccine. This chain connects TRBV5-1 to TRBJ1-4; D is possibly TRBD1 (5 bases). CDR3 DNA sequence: TGCGCCAGCAGCAGCCTACCAAGGGGAGGCACTAATGAAAAACTGTTTTTT. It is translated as CASSSLPRGGTNEKLFF.